Listed here are 11 T cell receptor beta chains from one sample, sequenced in a study of siplizumab effects on memory and regulatory T cells. Measured with immunoSEQ multiplex PCR; TCRdb has only the in-frame clones, and not every one. The profile shows some 100,000 clones, 96% of them singletons. Sequencing was carried out using naive CD4+ T cells sorted from blood. These receptors were taken from a human donor in good health.

This clone appeared a single time. The CDR3 protein is CASSYSSRGFYGYTF. CDR3 nucleotides: TGTGCCAGCAGTTACTCCTCGCGGGGCTTCTATGGCTACACCTTC. The chain links TRBV6-5 to TRBJ1-2; tentatively, D is TRBD1 (5 bases). Germline V gives CDR1 MNHEY, CDR2 SVGAGI. This CDR3 is built from 15 residues. V was cut by 0 bases and J by 4 bases, with 12 bases left in between.

The rearrangement uses TRBV5-4 and TRBJ1-2, with unresolved D. In germline, CDR1 is SGHNT, CDR2 YYREEE (reference sequence). V shed 9 bases and J shed 0 bases, with 12 bases lying between them. The CDR3 covers 13 residues. This CDR3 reads CAIGPSPNYGYTF. For the CDR3, the DNA is TGTGCCATCGGCCCTTCTCCTAACTATGGCTACACCTTC.

This clone was counted once. The chain joins TRBV5-1 to TRBJ1-1, with D uncertain. The CDR3 has 14 residues. Per the germline V gene, CDR1 is SGHRS and CDR2 is YFSETQ. Trimming shortened V by 1 base and J by 6 bases, and 13 bases separated the two germline ends. As DNA, the CDR3 is TGCGCCAGCAGCTTGAGGTCAGGCGACGCTGAAGCTTTCTTT. It yields the protein CASSLRSGDAEAFF.

V gene TRBV6-4 combines with J gene TRBJ2-4; D may be TRBD1 (6 bases). With 2 bases removed from V and 0 bases from J, the gap between germline ends came to 8 bases. CDR3 length: 15 amino acids. Germline loops: CDR1 MRHNA, CDR2 SNTAGT. CDR3 protein: CASSDAGEAKNIQYF. CDR3 nucleotides: TGTGCCAGCAGTGACGCAGGGGAAGCCAAAAACATTCAGTACTTC.

This chain links TRBV5-4 with TRBJ2-1; D gene unclear. Germline CDR1 SGHNT, CDR2 YYREEE (reference sequence). V lost 0 bases and J 9 bases, leaving 10 bases between the germline ends. There are 13 residues in the CDR3. CDR3: CASSLAYTGEQFF. The CDR3 DNA reads TGTGCCAGCAGCTTGGCGTACACCGGTGAGCAGTTCTTC.

V and J are TRBV29-1 and TRBJ2-7; TRBD1 agrees at 7 bases. CDR1 is SQVTM and CDR2 is ANQGSEA in the germline V gene. J gave up 3 bases and V 7 bases, and 9 bases lay outside the gene matches. This CDR3 spans 13 amino acids. The CDR3: CSATTGSFYEQYF. The CDR3 DNA sequence: TGCAGCGCAACGACAGGGAGCTTCTACGAGCAGTACTTC.

V and J are TRBV11-2 and TRBJ1-2; D not certain. CDR3 size: 13 residues. Germline CDR1 SGHAT, CDR2 FQNNGV. The germline V and J ends were trimmed by 2 bases and 6 bases, with 10 bases remaining between them. The CDR3: CASSLQRADGYTF. The CDR3, as DNA: TGTGCCAGCAGCTTACAAAGGGCCGATGGCTACACCTTC.

The chain couples TRBV4-1 to TRBJ2-3; no clear D gene. Germline V gene lookup returns CDR1 MGHRA and CDR2 YSYEKL. V was cut by 0 bases and J by 5 bases, with 0 bases left in between. This CDR3 comprises 11 residues. The CDR3, as DNA: TGCGCCAGCAGCCAAGAAGATACGCAGTATTTT. It is translated as CASSQEDTQYF.

The chain links TRBV19 to TRBJ2-4; 8 positions agree with TRBD1. The CDR3 is 15 amino acids. Per germline, CDR1 LNHDA and CDR2 SQIVND (reference sequence). J gave up 7 bases and V 5 bases, and 10 bases lay outside the gene matches. CDR3 in DNA: TGTGCCAGTAGTGGAGGGACAGGCCAACGGAACATTCAGTACTTC. It yields the protein CASSGGTGQRNIQYF.

The V gene is TRBV10-3, the J gene TRBJ1-5, with TRBD1 matching 9 bases. The length of the CDR3 is 14 residues. Germline V gene lookup returns CDR1 ENHRY and CDR2 SYGVKD. The J segment lost 6 bases and the V segment lost 3 bases, leaving 3 bases of the junction unmatched. The CDR3 is CAISEQGAGQPQHF. CDR3 nucleotide sequence: TGTGCCATCAGTGAACAGGGGGCAGGTCAGCCCCAGCATTTT.

The chain employs TRBV5-1 and TRBJ2-7; TRBD2 matches at 11 bases. Germline values: CDR1 SGHRS, CDR2 YFSETQ. The CDR3 extends over 16 amino acids. Trimming cost V 2 bases and J 1 base; bases outside gene matches: 5. CDR3 in amino acids: CASSLQTSGVSYEQYF. In DNA, the CDR3 is TGCGCCAGCAGCTTACAGACTAGCGGGGTTTCCTACGAGCAGTACTTC.